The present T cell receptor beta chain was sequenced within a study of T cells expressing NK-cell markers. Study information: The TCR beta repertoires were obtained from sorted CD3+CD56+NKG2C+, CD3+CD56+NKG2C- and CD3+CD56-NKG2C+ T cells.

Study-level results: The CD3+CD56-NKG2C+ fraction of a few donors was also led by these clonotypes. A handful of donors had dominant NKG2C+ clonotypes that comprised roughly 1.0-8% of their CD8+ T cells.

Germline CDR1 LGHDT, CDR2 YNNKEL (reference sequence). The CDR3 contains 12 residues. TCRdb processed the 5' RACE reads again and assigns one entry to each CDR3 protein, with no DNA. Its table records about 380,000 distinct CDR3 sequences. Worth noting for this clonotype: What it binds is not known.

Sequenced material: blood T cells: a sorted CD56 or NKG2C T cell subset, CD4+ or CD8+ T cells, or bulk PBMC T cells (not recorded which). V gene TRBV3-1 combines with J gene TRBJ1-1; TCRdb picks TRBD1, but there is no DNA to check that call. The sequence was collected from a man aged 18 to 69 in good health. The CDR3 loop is CASRRGTAEAFF.